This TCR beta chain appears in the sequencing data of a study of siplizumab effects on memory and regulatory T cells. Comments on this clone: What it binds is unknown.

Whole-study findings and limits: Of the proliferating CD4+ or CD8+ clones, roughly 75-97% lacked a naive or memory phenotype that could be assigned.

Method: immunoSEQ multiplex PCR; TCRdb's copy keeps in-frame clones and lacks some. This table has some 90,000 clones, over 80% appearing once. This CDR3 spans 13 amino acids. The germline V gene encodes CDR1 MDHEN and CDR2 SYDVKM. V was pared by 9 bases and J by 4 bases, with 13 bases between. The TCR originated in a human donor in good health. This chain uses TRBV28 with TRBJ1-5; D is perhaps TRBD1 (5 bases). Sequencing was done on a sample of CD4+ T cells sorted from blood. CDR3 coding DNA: TGTGCCAGTGGGGGGGAGTTAAATCAGCCCCAGCATTTT. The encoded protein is CASGGELNQPQHF.